This record looks at one T cell receptor beta chain sequence and its context. Its antigen is unknown. No clone much larger than this one lies a single base away; base qualities are absent. TCRbeta CDR3 regions were amplified from genomic DNA using the immunoSEQ Assay, a bias-controlled multiplex PCR. On the study's bioinformatics: Within the assay, amplification of reference gene primers was used to estimate how many nucleated cells each sample contained. Sequence reads were collapsed and filtered to measure the absolute abundance of every unique TCRbeta CDR3 rearrangement. For each sample, productive Simpson clonality was calculated as the square root of Simpson's diversity index over productive rearrangements. This immuneACCESS table, as held by TCRdb, lists in-frame sequences with V and J called but not all clones. Of the missing ones, under half trace to an unresolved V gene in checked studies; the others have no known cause. V, J and clone size are those of that table, while D and trimming were read from the DNA. The sample has hundreds of thousands of clones on record, around 88% of them singletons. Over 1.3% of the sample goes to the ten largest clones.

Measured from the cysteine to the phenylalanine, the CDR3 is 19 residues long. CDR3 DNA only is kept here, 57 bases in frame from base 1. The germline V gene yields MNHEY for CDR1 and SVGEGT for CDR2. V and J are trimmed by 4 bases and 6 bases, and the gene matches miss 17 bases of the junction. This record comes from a study of blood T cell repertoires in COVID-19 (dated by TCRdb to 2020 to 2021). Regarding the research as a whole: Collaborator samples came from the United States, Italy and Spain and covered acute and convalescent phases of COVID-19. The material from the prospective study consisted of cDNA or gDNA derived from T cells, B-cell-depleted T cells, or PBMCs. The dataset comprised deeply sampled blood TCRbeta repertoires from subjects exposed to, actively infected with, or recovered from COVID-19. The samples were drawn from the first 160 participants of the ongoing ImmuneRACE study and from some 1,300 subjects provided by 6 global collaborators. A freely available public database, intended as a resource for researchers studying the immune response to SARS-CoV-2, is where the repertoires were released. Where available, HLA class I and class II types were obtained from metadata supplied by the sample provider rather than from assay-based typing. A de-identified subject ID, COVID-19 status, age in years and sex were almost always included in the sample metadata. Results and caveats for the whole study, not just this receptor: How much clinical and demographic metadata was included differed by source and by participant, and the metadata was provided uncurated.

Whole blood was collected in K2EDTA tubes by collaborating institutions according to the institutions' own protocols. For TCRbeta analysis, collaborators shipped samples as frozen whole blood, isolated PBMCs, or DNA extracted from either of those sample types. This sequence originates from a man of 80 years or more with acute or convalescent COVID-19. The sample comprised peripheral blood. The sequence is built from TRBV6-2 or TRBV6-3 and TRBJ1-4, with TRBD1 matching 10 junction bases. CDR3 protein: CASSSYGPGQGRIDEKLFF. The nucleotide sequence reads TGTGCCAGCAGTTCATACGGACCGGGACAGGGGAGGATCGATGAAAAACTGTTTTTT.